This T cell receptor beta chain was sequenced in a study of cytomegalovirus exposure and HLA in healthy donors. Notes on the study in general: As immune exposure information, only CMV serostatus was available. Among the CMV-associated chains, a few were confirmed in vitro as specific for CMV antigens. Rarity marked most TCR sequences, yet some public TCRs occurred in many donors.

About this clone: Its antigen is unknown.

The CDR3 has 15 amino acids. The germline CDR1 and CDR2 sequences are SGHNT and YYREEE (reference sequence). Trimming at V came to 4 bases and at J to 6 bases, leaving 7 bases not matched to a gene. In the PCR, 60 Vbeta and 13 Jbeta primers were used. Per the study methods: A later analysis tallied roughly 77 million unique TCR beta chains, 10 million to 12 million of them shared. Generated by immunoSEQ multiplex PCR, the TCRdb table keeps only in-frame clones and is missing some. From that table come the V and J calls and clone size; the DNA was used to work out D and trimming. This sample yields roughly 80,000 clones, of which 60% to 80% are seen a single time; approximately 7.3% belongs to the top ten.

Sequenced sample: PBMCs. The sequence derives from a woman aged 40 to 50 in good health and CMV-seronegative. The chain has TRBV5-4 and TRBJ2-3; 11 nucleotides match TRBD1. CDR3 nucleotides: TGTGCCAGCAGCCTGGGGACAGGGGGTAGGGATACGCAGTATTTT. Its translation is CASSLGTGGRDTQYF.